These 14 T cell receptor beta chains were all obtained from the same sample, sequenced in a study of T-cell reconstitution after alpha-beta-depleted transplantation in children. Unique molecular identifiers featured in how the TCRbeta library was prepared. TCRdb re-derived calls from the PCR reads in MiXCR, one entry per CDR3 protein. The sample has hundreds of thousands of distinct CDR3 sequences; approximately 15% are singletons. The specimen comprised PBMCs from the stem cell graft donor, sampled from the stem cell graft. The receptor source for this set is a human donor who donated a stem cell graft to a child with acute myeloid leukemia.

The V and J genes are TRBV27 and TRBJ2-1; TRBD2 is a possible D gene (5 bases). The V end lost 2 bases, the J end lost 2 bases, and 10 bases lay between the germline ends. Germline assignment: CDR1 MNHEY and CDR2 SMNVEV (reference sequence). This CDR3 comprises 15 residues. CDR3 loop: CASSLERKTYNEQFF. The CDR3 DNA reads TGTGCCAGCAGTTTAGAGCGGAAAACCTACAATGAGCAGTTCTTC.

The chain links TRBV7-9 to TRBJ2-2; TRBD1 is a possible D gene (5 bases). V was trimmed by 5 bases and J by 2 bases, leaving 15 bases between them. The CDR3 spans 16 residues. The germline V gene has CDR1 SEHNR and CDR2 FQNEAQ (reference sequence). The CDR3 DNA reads TGTGCCAGCAGCCCACGGGCGACAGTTAACACCGGGGAGCTGTTTTTT. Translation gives CASSPRATVNTGELFF.

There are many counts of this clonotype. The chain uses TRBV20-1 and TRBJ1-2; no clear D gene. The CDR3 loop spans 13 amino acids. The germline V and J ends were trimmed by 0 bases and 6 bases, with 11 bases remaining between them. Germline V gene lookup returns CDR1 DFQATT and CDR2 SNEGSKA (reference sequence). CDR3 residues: CSARDQAVNGYTF. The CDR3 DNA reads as TGCAGTGCTAGAGATCAGGCAGTCAATGGCTACACCTTC.

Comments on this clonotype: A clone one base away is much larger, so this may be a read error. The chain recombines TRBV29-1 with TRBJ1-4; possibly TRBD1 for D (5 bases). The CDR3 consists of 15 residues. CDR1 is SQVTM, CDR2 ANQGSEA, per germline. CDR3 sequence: CSVRDVRGRNDKLFF. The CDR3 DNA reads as TGCAGCGTTCGGGACGTTCGAGGACGTAATGATAAACTGTTTTTT.

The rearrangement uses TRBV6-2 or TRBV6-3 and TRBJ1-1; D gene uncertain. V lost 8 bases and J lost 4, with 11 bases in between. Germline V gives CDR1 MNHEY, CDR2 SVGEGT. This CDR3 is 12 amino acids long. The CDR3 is CASLRMATEAFF. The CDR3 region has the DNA TGTGCCAGCTTAAGGATGGCCACTGAAGCTTTCTTT.

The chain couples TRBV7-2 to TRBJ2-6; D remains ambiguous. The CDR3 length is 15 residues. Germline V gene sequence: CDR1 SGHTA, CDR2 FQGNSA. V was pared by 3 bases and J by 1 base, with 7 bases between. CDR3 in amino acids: CASSFLGSGANVLTF. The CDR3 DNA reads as TGTGCCAGCAGCTTTTTGGGGTCTGGGGCCAACGTCCTGACTTTC.

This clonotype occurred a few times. In DNA, the CDR3 is TGCAGTGCCTCGGACCCCCAGGGTAATGAGCAGTTCTTC. Residues: CSASDPQGNEQFF. This sequence joins TRBV20-1 and TRBJ2-1; the D gene is possibly TRBD1 (5 bases). Trimming left V 6 bases short and J 7 bases short, with 16 bases between. The germline gives CDR1 DFQATT, CDR2 SNEGSKA (reference sequence). This CDR3 is 13 amino acids long.

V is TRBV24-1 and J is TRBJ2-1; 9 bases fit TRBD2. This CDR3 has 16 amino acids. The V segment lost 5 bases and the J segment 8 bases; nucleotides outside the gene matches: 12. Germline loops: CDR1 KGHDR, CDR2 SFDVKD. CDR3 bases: TGTGCCACCAGTGTTCTGGGCGCGGGGGGGCAAGATGAGCAGTTCTTC. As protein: CATSVLGAGGQDEQFF.

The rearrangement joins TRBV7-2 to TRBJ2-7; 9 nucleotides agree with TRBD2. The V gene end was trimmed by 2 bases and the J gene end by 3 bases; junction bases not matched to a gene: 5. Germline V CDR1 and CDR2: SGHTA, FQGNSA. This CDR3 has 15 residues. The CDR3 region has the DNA TGTGCCAGCAGCTTAATTTCTAGCGGGAACTACGAGCAGTACTTC. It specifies CASSLISSGNYEQYF.

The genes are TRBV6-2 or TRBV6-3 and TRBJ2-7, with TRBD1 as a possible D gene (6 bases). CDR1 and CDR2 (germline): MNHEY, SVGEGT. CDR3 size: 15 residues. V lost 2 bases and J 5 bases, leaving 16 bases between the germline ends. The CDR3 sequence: CASSYSDRFLHEQYF. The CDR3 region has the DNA TGTGCCAGCAGTTACAGTGACAGGTTTCTGCACGAGCAGTACTTC.

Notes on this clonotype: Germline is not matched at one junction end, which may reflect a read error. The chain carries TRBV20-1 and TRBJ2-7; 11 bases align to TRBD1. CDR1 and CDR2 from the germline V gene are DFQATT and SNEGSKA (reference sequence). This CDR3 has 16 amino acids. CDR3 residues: CCARVNPTGTGGEQYF. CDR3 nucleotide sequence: TGCTGTGCTAGAGTAAATCCGACCGGGACAGGGGGCGAGCAGTACTTC.

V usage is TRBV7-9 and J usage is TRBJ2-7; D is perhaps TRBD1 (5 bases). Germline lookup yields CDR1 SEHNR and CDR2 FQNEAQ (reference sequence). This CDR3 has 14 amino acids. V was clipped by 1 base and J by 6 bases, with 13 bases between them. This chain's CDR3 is CASSLVYRLGEQYV. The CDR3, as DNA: TGTGCCAGCAGCTTAGTGTACAGGCTGGGCGAGCAGTACGTC.

The CDR3 spells CASSLYGTNTGELFF. DNA of the CDR3: TGTGCCAGCAGCTTATACGGGACGAACACCGGGGAGCTGTTTTTT. The chain couples TRBV7-3 to TRBJ2-2; D perhaps matches TRBD2 (5 bases). V dropped 2 bases and J dropped 0 bases, with 7 bases sitting between them. Germline V gene sequence: CDR1 SGHTA, CDR2 FQGTGA. The CDR3 has 15 amino acids. The full variable domain, rest sourced from reference TRBV7-3 and TRBJ2-2, is GAGVSQTPSNKVTEKGKYVELRCDPISGHTALYWYRQSLGQGPEFLIYFQGTGAADDSGLPNDRFFAVRPEGSVSTLKIQRTERGDSAVYLCASSLYGTNTGELFFGEGSRLTVL.

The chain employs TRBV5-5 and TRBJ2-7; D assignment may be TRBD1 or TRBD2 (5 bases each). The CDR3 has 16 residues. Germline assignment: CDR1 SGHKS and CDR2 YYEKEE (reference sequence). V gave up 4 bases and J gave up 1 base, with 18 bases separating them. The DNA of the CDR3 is TGTGCCAGCAGCCCCCTCGGGGCCAAACTGTCCTACGAGCAGTACGTC. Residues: CASSPLGAKLSYEQYV.